This T cell receptor beta chain was sequenced during a study of cytomegalovirus exposure and HLA in healthy donors. PCR involved 60 Vbeta and 13 Jbeta primers. The protocol was immunoSEQ multiplex PCR, while the TCRdb copy is restricted to in-frame clones and leaves out a portion. This table holds approximately 150,000 clones, about three quarters found once. The germline V gene encodes CDR1 SGDLS and CDR2 YYNGEE. The CDR3 runs to 16 residues. V trimming: 2 bases; J trimming: 6 bases; junction bases outside the gene matches: 12. This sequence originates from a female donor in good health and CMV-seronegative. This rearrangement joins TRBV9 to TRBJ2-7; TRBD1 matches 9 bases. Sequencing was performed on PBMCs. The CDR3, as DNA: TGTGCCAGCAGCGTCGGGCCTTGGGACAGGGATTTCGAGCAGTACTTC. Its protein product is CASSVGPWDRDFEQYF.